This record covers a single TCR beta chain. These data originate in a study of blood T cell repertoires in COVID-19. This table comes from immunoSEQ multiplex PCR, and its TCRdb copy is limited to in-frame clones, with some not included. The sample carries 160,000 or so clones, approximately 84% recorded once. V gave up 6 bases and J gave up 5 bases, with 11 bases separating them. Germline CDR1 and CDR2: MDHEN and SYDVKM. The CDR3 has 12 residues. The receptor was derived from a woman of 80 years or more with acute or convalescent COVID-19. The J gene is TRBJ2-7, the V gene TRBV28; no definite D call. The sample taken for sequencing was peripheral blood. This CDR3 reads CASSPLENEQYF. The CDR3 DNA sequence: TGTGCCAGCAGCCCCTTAGAGAACGAGCAGTACTTC.